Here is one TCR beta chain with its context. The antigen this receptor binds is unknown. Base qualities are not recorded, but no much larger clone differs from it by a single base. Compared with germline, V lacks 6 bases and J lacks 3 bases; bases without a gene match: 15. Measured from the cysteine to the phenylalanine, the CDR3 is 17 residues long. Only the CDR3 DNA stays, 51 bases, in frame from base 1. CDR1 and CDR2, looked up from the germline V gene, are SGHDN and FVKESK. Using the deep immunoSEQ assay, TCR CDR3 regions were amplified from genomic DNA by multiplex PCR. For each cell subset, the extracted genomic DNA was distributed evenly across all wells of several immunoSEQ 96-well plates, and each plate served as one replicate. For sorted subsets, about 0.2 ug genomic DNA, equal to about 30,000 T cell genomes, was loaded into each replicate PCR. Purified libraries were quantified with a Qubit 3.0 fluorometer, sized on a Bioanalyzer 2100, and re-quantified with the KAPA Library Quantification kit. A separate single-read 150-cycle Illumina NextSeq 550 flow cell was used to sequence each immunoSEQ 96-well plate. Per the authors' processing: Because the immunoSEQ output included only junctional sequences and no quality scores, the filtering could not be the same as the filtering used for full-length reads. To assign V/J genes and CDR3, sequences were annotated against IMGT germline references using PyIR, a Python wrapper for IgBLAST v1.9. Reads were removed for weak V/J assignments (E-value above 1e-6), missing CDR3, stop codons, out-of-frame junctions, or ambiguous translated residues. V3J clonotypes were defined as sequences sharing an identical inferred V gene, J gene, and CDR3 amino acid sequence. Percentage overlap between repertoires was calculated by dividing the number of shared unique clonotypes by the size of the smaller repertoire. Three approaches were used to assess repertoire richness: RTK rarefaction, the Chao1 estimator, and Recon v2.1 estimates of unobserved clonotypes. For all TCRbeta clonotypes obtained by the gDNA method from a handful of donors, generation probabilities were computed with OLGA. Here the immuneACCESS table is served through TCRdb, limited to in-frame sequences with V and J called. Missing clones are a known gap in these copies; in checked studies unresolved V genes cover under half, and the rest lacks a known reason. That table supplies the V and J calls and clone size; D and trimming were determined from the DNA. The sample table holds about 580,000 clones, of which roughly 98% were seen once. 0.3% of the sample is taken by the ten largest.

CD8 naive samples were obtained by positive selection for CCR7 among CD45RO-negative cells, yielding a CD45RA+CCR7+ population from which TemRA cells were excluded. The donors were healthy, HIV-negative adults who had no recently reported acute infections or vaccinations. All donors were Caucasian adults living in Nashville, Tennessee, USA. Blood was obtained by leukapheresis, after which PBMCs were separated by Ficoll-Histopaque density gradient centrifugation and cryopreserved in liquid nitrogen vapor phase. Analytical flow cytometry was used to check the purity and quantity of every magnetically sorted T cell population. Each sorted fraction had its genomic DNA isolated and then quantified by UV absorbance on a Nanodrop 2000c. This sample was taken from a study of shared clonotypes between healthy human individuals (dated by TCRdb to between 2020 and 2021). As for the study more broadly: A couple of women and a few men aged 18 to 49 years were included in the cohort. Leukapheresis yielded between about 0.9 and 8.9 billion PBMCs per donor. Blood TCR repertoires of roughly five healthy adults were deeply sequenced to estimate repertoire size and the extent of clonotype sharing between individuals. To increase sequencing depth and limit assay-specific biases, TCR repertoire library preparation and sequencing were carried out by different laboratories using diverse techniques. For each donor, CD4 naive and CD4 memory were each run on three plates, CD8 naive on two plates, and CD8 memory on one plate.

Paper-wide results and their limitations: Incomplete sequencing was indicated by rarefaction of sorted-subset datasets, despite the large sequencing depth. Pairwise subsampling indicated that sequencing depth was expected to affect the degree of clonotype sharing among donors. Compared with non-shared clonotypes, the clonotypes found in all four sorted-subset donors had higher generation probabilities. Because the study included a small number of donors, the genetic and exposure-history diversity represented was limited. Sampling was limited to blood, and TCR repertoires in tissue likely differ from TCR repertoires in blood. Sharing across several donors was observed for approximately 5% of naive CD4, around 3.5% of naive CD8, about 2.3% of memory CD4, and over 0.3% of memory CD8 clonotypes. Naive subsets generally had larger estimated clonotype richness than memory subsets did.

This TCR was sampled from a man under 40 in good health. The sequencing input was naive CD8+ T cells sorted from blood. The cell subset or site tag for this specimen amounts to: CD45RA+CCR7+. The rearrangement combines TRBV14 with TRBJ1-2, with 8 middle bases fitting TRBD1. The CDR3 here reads CASRSLTGEKIDYGYTF. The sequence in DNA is TGTGCCAGCAGATCCCTGACAGGGGAAAAAATTGACTATGGCTACACCTTC.